The source of this TCR beta chain is a study of CD8 T cells in Susac syndrome. Germline assignment: CDR1 MGHRA and CDR2 YSYEKL. The CDR3 runs 15 residues. The ends were cut back, 0 bases at V and 6 bases at J, with 15 bases in the middle. It was with random hexamers that roughly 0.45 to 1 ug RNA was reverse transcribed. By means of immunoSEQ multiplex PCR, TCR beta CDR3 spanning 54 Vbeta and 13 Jbeta underwent amplification. MiXCR was run by TCRdb on the immunoSEQ multiplex PCR reads, yielding one entry per CDR3 protein. Of under 550,000 distinct CDR3 sequences in the sample, more than 70% are singletons; the top ten hold around 0.12%.

The clonotype comes from a human donor with multiple sclerosis. Sequencing was done on a sample of CD8+ T cells from PBMCs. This chain joins TRBV4-1 and TRBJ2-7, with D maybe TRBD1 (5 bases). CDR3 sequence (DNA): TGCGCCAGCAGCCAAGAAGGGCAGGGCTGGGTCGAGCAGTACTTC. Its translation is CASSQEGQGWVEQYF.